Below, 12 T cell receptor beta chains from the same sample are listed, as sequenced in a study of blood T cell repertoires in COVID-19. Assay: immunoSEQ multiplex PCR; the TCRdb copy retains only in-frame clones and omits some. Of 180,000 or so clones in the sample, about 88% were seen once. Sequences were obtained from peripheral blood. The receptors stem from a young man with active or convalescent COVID-19.

In its sample, this clone was seen once. The rearrangement uses TRBV19 and TRBJ1-1; TRBD1 might be the D (5 bases). The CDR3 contains 13 residues. Germline V gene sequence: CDR1 LNHDA, CDR2 SQIVND (reference sequence). Trimming shortened V by 4 bases and J by 4 bases, and 10 bases separated the two germline ends. For the CDR3, the DNA is TGTGCCAGTAGTACTCAGGGATCCACTGAAGCTTTCTTT. It translates to CASSTQGSTEAFF.

About this clone: Other DNA sequences in this specimen translate into the identical CDR3. This chain joins TRBV9 and TRBJ2-5; perhaps TRBD2 as D (6 bases). Germline V gene lookup returns CDR1 SGDLS and CDR2 YYNGEE. Trimming stripped 3 bases from V and 5 bases from J, with 14 bases between. The CDR3 consists of 14 residues. CDR3 protein: CASSAGTSGETQYF. CDR3 sequence (DNA): TGTGCCAGCAGCGCGGGGACGAGCGGGGAGACCCAGTACTTC.

V and J are TRBV28 and TRBJ1-5; D remains unclear. This CDR3 contains 16 residues. CDR1 and CDR2 (germline): MDHEN, SYDVKM. V was cut by 5 bases and J by 2 bases, with 16 bases left in between. As DNA, the CDR3 is TGTGCCAGCAGTGACGGGTCCTCTAGAGGCAATCAGCCCCAGCATTTT. Residues: CASSDGSSRGNQPQHF.

The chain couples TRBV4-2 to TRBJ2-7; D might be TRBD1 (5 bases). V was clipped by 4 bases and J by 1 base, with 11 bases between them. Germline V gene lookup returns CDR1 LGHNA and CDR2 YNFKEQ. CDR3 length equals 14 residues. CDR3 coding DNA: TGTGCCAGCAGCCCATACAAGGGGTCCTACGAGCAGTACTTC. Its translation: CASSPYKGSYEQYF.

This chain joins TRBV13 and TRBJ2-5; a weak D match, TRBD2 (6 bases). The germline V and J ends were trimmed by 4 bases and 2 bases, with 11 bases remaining between them. The CDR3 runs to 14 residues. From germline, CDR1 is PRHDT and CDR2 FYEKMQ (reference sequence). CDR3 sequence reads: CASSSRDLQETQYF. As DNA, the CDR3 is TGTGCCAGCAGCTCTCGGGACTTACAAGAGACCCAGTACTTC.

V and J are TRBV27 and TRBJ1-2; TRBD1 is a possible D gene (6 bases). Germline assignment: CDR1 MNHEY and CDR2 SMNVEV (reference sequence). The CDR3 consists of 17 residues. Trimming took off 6 bases at V and 8 bases at J, with 28 bases between the two ends. For the CDR3, the DNA is TGTGCCAGCAGCGCATACAAAACGGGGGGGCCGCTTGGAGGCTACACCTTC. Translation: CASSAYKTGGPLGGYTF.

The rearrangement uses TRBV10-3 and TRBJ2-7, with 11 bases that match TRBD1. Germline values: CDR1 ENHRY, CDR2 SYGVKD. The V and J ends lost 6 bases and 5 bases, in that order; junction bases with no gene match: 6. The CDR3 spans 14 residues. The CDR3 region has the DNA TGTGCCATCAGGGGGGACAGGGGGGCCGACGAGCAGTACTTC. Amino acid sequence: CAIRGDRGADEQYF.

The genes are TRBV5-5 and TRBJ2-5; D gene unclear. The CDR3 runs 14 residues. V was pared by 2 bases and J by 0 bases, with 8 bases between. Germline CDR1 reads SGHKS; CDR2 reads YYEKEE (reference sequence). CDR3 amino acids: CASSFLPDQETQYF. CDR3 in DNA: TGTGCCAGCAGCTTCCTTCCGGACCAAGAGACCCAGTACTTC.

This clone showed up just once. The genes are TRBV3-1 (or the pseudogene TRBV3-2) and TRBJ2-5; TRBD1 matches 7 bases. With V trimmed by 1 base and J by 5 bases, 7 bases remained unmatched. The CDR3 is 15 residues long. Germline V gives CDR1 LGHDT, CDR2 YNNKEL (reference sequence). This chain's CDR3 is CASSQGRGGLETQYF. DNA of the CDR3: TGTGCCAGCAGCCAAGGAAGAGGGGGCCTGGAGACCCAGTACTTC.

The CDR3 protein is CASSPHPRQSGAGNTIYF. In DNA form, the CDR3 reads TGCGCCAGCAGCCCACACCCCAGACAGTCTGGGGCTGGAAACACCATATATTTT. This sequence joins TRBV5-1 and TRBJ1-3, with a possible D match to TRBD1 (5 bases). This CDR3 spans 18 amino acids. V dropped 4 bases and J dropped 2 bases, with 22 bases sitting between them. The germline V gene encodes CDR1 SGHRS and CDR2 YFSETQ.

The chain combines TRBV5-1 with TRBJ1-2, with no clear D. The V end lost 0 bases, the J end lost 4 bases, and 16 bases lay between the germline ends. The length of the CDR3 is 16 residues. Looked up from germline, CDR1 is SGHRS and CDR2 is YFSETQ. The CDR3 spells CASSLGPSSELYGYTF. Written as DNA, the CDR3 is TGCGCCAGCAGCTTGGGTCCATCCAGCGAGCTCTATGGCTACACCTTC.

The V and J genes are TRBV14 and TRBJ1-4; no clear D gene. Germline values: CDR1 SGHDN, CDR2 FVKESK. V was pared by 1 base and J by 6 bases, with 9 bases between. There are 14 residues in the CDR3. CDR3 DNA sequence: TGTGCCAGCAGCCAAGGGAGAGTGGATGAAAAACTGTTTTTT. It encodes CASSQGRVDEKLFF. Full variable domain (remainder filled in from reference TRBV14 and TRBJ1-4): EAGVTQFPSHSVIEKGQTVTLRCDPISGHDNLYWYRRVMGKEIKFLLHFVKESKQDESGMPNNRFLAERTGGTYSTLKVQPAELEDSGVYFCASSQGRVDEKLFFGSGTQLSVL.